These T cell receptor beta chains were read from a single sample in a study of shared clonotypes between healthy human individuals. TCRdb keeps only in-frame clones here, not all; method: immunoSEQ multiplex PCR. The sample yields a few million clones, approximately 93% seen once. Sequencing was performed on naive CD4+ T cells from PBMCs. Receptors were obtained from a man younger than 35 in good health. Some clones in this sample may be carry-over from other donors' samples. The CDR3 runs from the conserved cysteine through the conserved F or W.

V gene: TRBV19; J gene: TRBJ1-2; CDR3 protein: CASASGTGDSNYGYTF
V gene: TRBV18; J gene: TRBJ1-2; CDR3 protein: CASSPVSTGAESYGYTF
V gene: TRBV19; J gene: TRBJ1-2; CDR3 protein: CASSTLSTYGYTF
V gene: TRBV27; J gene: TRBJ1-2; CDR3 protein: CASSFQGYYGYTF
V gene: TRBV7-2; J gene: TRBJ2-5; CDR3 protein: CASSLVFAQETQYF
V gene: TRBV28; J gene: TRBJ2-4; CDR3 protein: CASSSGGGGNIQYF
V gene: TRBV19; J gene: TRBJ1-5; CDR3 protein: CASSIRGFHQPQHF
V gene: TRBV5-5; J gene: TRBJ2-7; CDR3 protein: CASSLGWEGPGKEQYF
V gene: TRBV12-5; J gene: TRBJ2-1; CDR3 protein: CASGSTPGDVVATGRQFF
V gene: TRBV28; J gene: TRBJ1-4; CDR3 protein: CASSSPGGRDNEKLFF
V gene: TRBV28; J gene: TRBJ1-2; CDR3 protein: CASSLVGARGYTF